The 12 T cell receptor beta chains reported below all come from one sample, sequenced in a study of blood T cell repertoires in COVID-19. Measured with immunoSEQ multiplex PCR; TCRdb has only the in-frame clones, and not every one. The profile covers 150,000 to 200,000 clones, with approximately 78% appearing a single time and roughly 11% taken by the ten largest. The sequenced material came from peripheral blood. Receptor source: a human donor in a cohort sampled during active COVID-19.

V and J are TRBV12-5 and TRBJ2-5; TRBD2 matches 8 bases. Germline V gene lookup returns CDR1 LGHNT and CDR2 FRNRAP. This CDR3 region has 15 residues. V trimming: 1 base; J trimming: 2 bases; junction bases outside the gene matches: 3. Here the CDR3 reads CASGLATSGQETQYF. CDR3 bases: TGTGCTAGTGGTTTGGCTACTAGCGGACAAGAGACCCAGTACTTC.

This chain uses TRBV19 with TRBJ1-4, with D unresolved. Trimming took 5 bases from V and 8 from J, leaving 15 bases between them. From germline, CDR1 is LNHDA and CDR2 SQIVND (reference sequence). This CDR3 region has 14 residues. CDR3 residues: CASSGSGSVEKLFF. In DNA form, the CDR3 reads TGTGCCAGTAGTGGGTCCGGGTCCGTGGAAAAACTGTTTTTT.

The J gene is TRBJ2-7, the V gene TRBV4-3; D might be TRBD2 (5 bases). The CDR3 is 14 amino acids. Germline V lookup: CDR1 LGHNA, CDR2 YSLEER. Deletions cut 1 base from V and 2 bases from J, with 9 bases between. The CDR3 sequence: CASSQVFGAYEQYF. The CDR3 DNA reads TGCGCCAGCAGCCAAGTGTTCGGGGCCTACGAGCAGTACTTC.

The rearrangement joins TRBV28 to TRBJ2-7; 7 nucleotides align to TRBD1. The germline V gene has CDR1 MDHEN and CDR2 SYDVKM. The CDR3 consists of 13 residues. J lost 0 bases, V lost 8 bases, and 4 bases had no gene match. The CDR3, as DNA: TGTGCCAGCCATGACAGGGACTCCTACGAGCAGTACTTC. Amino acids: CASHDRDSYEQYF.

This clone was seen once. The rearrangement joins TRBV27 to TRBJ1-1; D gene unclear. The ends were cut back, 6 bases at V and 0 bases at J, with 14 bases in the middle. Germline V CDR1 and CDR2: MNHEY, SMNVEV (reference sequence). The length of the CDR3 is 15 residues. The DNA for the CDR3 is TGTGCCAGCAGCCTCCGGGGTTCCATGAACACTGAAGCTTTCTTT. This encodes CASSLRGSMNTEAFF.

The chain recombines TRBV13 with TRBJ2-7, with a possible D match to TRBD1 (6 bases). V was shortened by 4 bases and J by 7 bases, with 14 bases between the two germline ends. Germline lookup yields CDR1 PRHDT and CDR2 FYEKMQ (reference sequence). The CDR3 has 13 amino acids. The CDR3 bases are TGTGCCAGCAGCTGGGACACGGCCGGGGAGCAGTACTTC. This gives the protein CASSWDTAGEQYF. Full variable domain (remainder filled in from reference TRBV13 and TRBJ2-7): AAGVIQSPRHLIKEKRETATLKCYPIPRHDTVYWYQQGPGQDPQFLISFYEKMQSDKGSIPDRFSAQQFSDYHSELNMSSLELGDSALYFCASSWDTAGEQYFGPGTRLTVT.

The chain has TRBV3-1 (or the pseudogene TRBV3-2) and TRBJ2-3; maybe TRBD1 (6 bases). Germline CDR1 reads LGHDT; CDR2 reads YNNKEL (reference sequence). The CDR3 is made up of 12 amino acids. V lost 4 bases and J 5 bases, leaving 7 bases between the germline ends. The CDR3 spells CASSPGVDTQYF. The CDR3 nucleotides are TGTGCCAGCAGCCCAGGGGTAGATACGCAGTATTTT.

The chain carries TRBV19 and TRBJ2-5, with TRBD1 matching over 8 bases. The CDR3 loop spans 15 amino acids. Trimming cost V 5 bases and J 5 bases; bases outside gene matches: 10. Germline V CDR1 and CDR2: LNHDA, SQIVND (reference sequence). DNA of the CDR3: TGTGCCAGTAGTCCACGGACAGGGCAACGGGAGACCCAGTACTTC. Amino acid sequence: CASSPRTGQRETQYF.

The CDR3 DNA sequence: TGTGCCAGCAGGGGACAGACATCTAACTATGGCTACACCTTC. Translating it yields CASRGQTSNYGYTF. This chain uses TRBV6-5 with TRBJ1-2; 7 bases are a match to TRBD1. The CDR3 sequence is 14 residues long. The germline V gene has CDR1 MNHEY and CDR2 SVGAGI. The junction had 4 bases not matched to a gene; V was cut back by 6 bases and J by 0 bases.

The V and J genes are TRBV6-5 and TRBJ2-7, with D possibly being TRBD2 (5 bases). CDR1 is MNHEY, CDR2 SVGAGI, per germline. Trimming shortened V by 6 bases and J by 3 bases, and 15 bases separated the two germline ends. The CDR3 spans 14 residues. CDR3 DNA sequence: TGTGCCAGCAGACGCTCCGGACTGGGCTACGAGCAGTACTTC. It yields the protein CASRRSGLGYEQYF.

This chain links TRBV2 with TRBJ1-2, with 10 bases fitting TRBD1. The CDR3 extends over 18 amino acids. The trim removed 3 bases at V and 10 bases at J, leaving 20 bases unmatched. Germline CDR1 is SNHLY and CDR2 is FYNNEI. This chain's CDR3 is CASSERSRGTGALSFYTF. CDR3 nucleotides: TGTGCCAGCAGTGAGAGGAGTAGGGGGACAGGGGCCCTTTCTTTCTACACCTTC.

J is TRBJ2-7 and V is TRBV9; perhaps TRBD2 as D (6 bases). The CDR3 runs 15 residues. V was pared by 0 bases and J by 2 bases, with 12 bases between. Germline CDR1 is SGDLS and CDR2 is YYNGEE. CDR3 sequence (DNA): TGTGCCAGCAGCGTAGCTTCGGGCGGGACCTACGAGCAGTACTTC. This encodes CASSVASGGTYEQYF.